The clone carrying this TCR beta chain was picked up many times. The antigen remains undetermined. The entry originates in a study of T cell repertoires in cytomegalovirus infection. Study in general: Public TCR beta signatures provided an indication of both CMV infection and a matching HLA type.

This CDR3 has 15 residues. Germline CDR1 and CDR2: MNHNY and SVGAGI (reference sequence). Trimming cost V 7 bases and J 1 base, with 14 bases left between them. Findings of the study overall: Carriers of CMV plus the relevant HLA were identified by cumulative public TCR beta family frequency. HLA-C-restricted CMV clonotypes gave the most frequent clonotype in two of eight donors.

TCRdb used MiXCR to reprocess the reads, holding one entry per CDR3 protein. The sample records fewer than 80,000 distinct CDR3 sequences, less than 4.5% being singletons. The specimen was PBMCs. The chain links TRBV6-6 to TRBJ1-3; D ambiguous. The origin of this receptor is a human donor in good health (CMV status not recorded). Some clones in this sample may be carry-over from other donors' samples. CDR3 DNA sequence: TGTGCCAGCAAATCGCCTGGAGAATCTGGAAACACCATATATTTT. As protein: CASKSPGESGNTIYF.